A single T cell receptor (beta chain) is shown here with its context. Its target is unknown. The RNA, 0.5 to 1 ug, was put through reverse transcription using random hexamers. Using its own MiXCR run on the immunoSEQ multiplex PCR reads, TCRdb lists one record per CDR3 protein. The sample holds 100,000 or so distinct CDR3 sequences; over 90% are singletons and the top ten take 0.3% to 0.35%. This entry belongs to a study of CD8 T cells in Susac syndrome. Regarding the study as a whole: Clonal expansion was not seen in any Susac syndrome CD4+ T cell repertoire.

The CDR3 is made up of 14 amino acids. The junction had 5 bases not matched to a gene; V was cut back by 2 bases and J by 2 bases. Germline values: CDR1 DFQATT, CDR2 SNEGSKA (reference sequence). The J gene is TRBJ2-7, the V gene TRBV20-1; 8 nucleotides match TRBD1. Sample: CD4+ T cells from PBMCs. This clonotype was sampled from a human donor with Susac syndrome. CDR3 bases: TGCAGTGCTAGACGGACAGGGAATACCTACGAGCAGTACTTC. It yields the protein CSARRTGNTYEQYF.